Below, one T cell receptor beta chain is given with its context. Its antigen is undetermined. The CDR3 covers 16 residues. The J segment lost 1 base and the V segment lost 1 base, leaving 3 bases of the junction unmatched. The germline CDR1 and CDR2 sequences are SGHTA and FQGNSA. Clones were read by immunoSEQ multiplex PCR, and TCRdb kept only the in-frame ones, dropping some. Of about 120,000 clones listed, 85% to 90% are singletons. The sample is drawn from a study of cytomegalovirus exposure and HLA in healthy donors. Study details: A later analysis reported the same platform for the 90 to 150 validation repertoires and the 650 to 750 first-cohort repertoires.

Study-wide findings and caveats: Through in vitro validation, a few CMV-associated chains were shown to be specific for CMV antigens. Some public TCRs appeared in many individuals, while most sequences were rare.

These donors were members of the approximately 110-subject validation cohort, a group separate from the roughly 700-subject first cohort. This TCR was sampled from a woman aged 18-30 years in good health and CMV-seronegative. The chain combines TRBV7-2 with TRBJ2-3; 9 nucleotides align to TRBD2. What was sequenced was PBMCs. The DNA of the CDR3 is TGTGCCAGCAGCTTAGGTGGCGGGGGGGGCACAGATACGCAGTATTTT. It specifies CASSLGGGGGTDTQYF.